These 19 T cell receptor beta chains originate from one sample sequenced in a study of cytomegalovirus exposure and HLA in healthy donors. The study ran its PCR with 60 Vbeta and 13 Jbeta primers. Sequenced by immunoSEQ multiplex PCR; TCRdb stores in-frame clones only, minus some. The sample records about 79,000 clones, 70% to 85% being singletons. The sample taken for sequencing was PBMCs. Receptor source: a man aged 35 to 55 in good health and CMV-seropositive.

The CDR3 region has the DNA TGTGCCAGCAGCCAGACTACAGGACAGGTCGAAGCTTTCTTT. Translation gives CASSQTTGQVEAFF. The chain carries TRBV14 and TRBJ1-1; 7 bases line up with TRBD1. The CDR3 loop spans 14 amino acids. The V gene's germline CDR1 is SGHDN and CDR2 FVKESK. J lost 8 bases, V lost 3 bases, and 9 bases had no gene match.

The genes are TRBV29-1 and TRBJ2-1; TRBD2 matches at 10 bases. This CDR3 comprises 15 residues. V shed 3 bases and J 5 bases; nucleotides not matched to a gene: 7. Germline values: CDR1 SQVTM, CDR2 ANQGSEA. As DNA, the CDR3 is TGCAGCGTTGAGAGCGGGGGGGCCCGTAACAATGAGCAGTTCTTC. Its translation is CSVESGGARNNEQFF.

The chain joins TRBV7-2 to TRBJ2-1; possibly TRBD1 for D (7 bases). This CDR3 contains 17 residues. Trimming left V 5 bases short and J 1 base short, with 18 bases between. The germline V gene encodes CDR1 SGHTA and CDR2 FQGNSA. Here the CDR3 DNA reads TGTGCCAGCAGCCCAGGGGGGAGGACGGGGTCCTACAATGAGCAGTTCTTC. It is translated as CASSPGGRTGSYNEQFF.

This clone occurred a few times. V gene TRBV19 combines with J gene TRBJ1-3; D may be TRBD1 (5 bases). V was pared by 1 base and J by 0 bases, with 16 bases between. This CDR3 region has 18 residues. Per germline, CDR1 LNHDA and CDR2 SQIVND (reference sequence). CDR3 protein: CASSIGWGRPDSGNTIYF. The CDR3 region has the DNA TGTGCCAGTAGTATAGGGTGGGGCAGACCCGACTCTGGAAACACCATATATTTT. The complete variable domain, with remaining parts taken from reference TRBV19 and TRBJ1-3, reads DGGITQSPKYLFRKEGQNVTLSCEQNLNHDAMYWYRQDPGQGLRLIYYSQIVNDFQKGDIAEGYSVSREKKESFPLTVTSAQKNPTAFYLCASSIGWGRPDSGNTIYFGEGSWLTVV.

The sample holds a few counts of this clone. The chain uses TRBV5-1 and TRBJ2-1, with TRBD2 matching over 8 bases. V was pared by 4 bases and J by 9 bases, with 12 bases of the junction left unmatched. Per germline, CDR1 SGHRS and CDR2 YFSETQ. The length of the CDR3 is 15 residues. The CDR3 DNA is TGCGCCAGCAGCCCCCGGATAGCGGGGTCAGGTGAGCAGTTCTTC. Protein product: CASSPRIAGSGEQFF.

This rearrangement joins TRBV6-6 to TRBJ2-7; unclear D gene. Looked up from germline, CDR1 is MNHNY and CDR2 is SVGAGI (reference sequence). Trimming took 5 bases from V and 3 from J, leaving 5 bases between them. This CDR3 is 11 amino acids long. CDR3 in DNA: TGTGCCAGCAGTACTGGCTACGAGCAGTACTTC. Its protein is CASSTGYEQYF.

This clone was picked up one time. This chain uses TRBV4-3 with TRBJ2-3; 12 positions match TRBD2. This CDR3 has 15 amino acids. The germline V gene encodes CDR1 LGHNA and CDR2 YSLEER. Trimming cost V 6 bases and J 5 bases; bases outside gene matches: 6. The CDR3 loop is CASSRLAGVQDTQYF. CDR3 nucleotide sequence: TGCGCCAGCAGTCGACTAGCGGGGGTGCAAGATACGCAGTATTTT.

This sequence joins TRBV18 and TRBJ1-1; D perhaps matches TRBD1 (6 bases). The CDR3 extends over 16 amino acids. Trimming pared 4 bases from V and 0 bases from J, leaving 15 bases between. The germline V gene has CDR1 KGHSH and CDR2 LQKENI. The DNA of the CDR3 is TGTGCCAGCTCACTGGAGGACAGAGGAATGAACACTGAAGCTTTCTTT. It yields the protein CASSLEDRGMNTEAFF.

The chain combines TRBV11-3 with TRBJ2-3; TRBD1 matches at 8 bases. V was clipped by 3 bases and J by 2 bases; unmatched bases: 10. The CDR3 is 17 amino acids. Germline CDR1 SGHNT, CDR2 YENEEA. CDR3 nucleotide sequence: TGTGCCAGCAGCTTGTCGTCCGGGACAGGTCCCACAGATACGCAGTATTTT. Protein: CASSLSSGTGPTDTQYF. Looking up the rest from reference TRBV11-3 and TRBJ2-3 gives the full variable domain: EAGVVQSPRYKIIEKKQPVAFWCNPISGHNTLYWYLQNLGQGPELLIRYENEEAVDDSQLPKDRFSAERLKGVDSTLKIQPAELGDSAVYLCASSLSSGTGPTDTQYFGPGTRLTVL.

J is TRBJ2-3 and V is TRBV4-2; 11 bases are a match to TRBD1. This CDR3 has 18 amino acids. V shed 5 bases and J 5 bases; nucleotides not matched to a gene: 15. Germline loops: CDR1 LGHNA, CDR2 YNFKEQ. The CDR3 DNA is TGTGCCAGCAGCTCTCGGACAGGGGGCCCCGTGAGTGGAGATACGCAGTATTTT. This codes for CASSSRTGGPVSGDTQYF.

The chain employs TRBV4-2 and TRBJ1-4; D gene ambiguous. The CDR3 is 16 amino acids. Germline loops: CDR1 LGHNA, CDR2 YNFKEQ. V was shortened by 0 bases and J by 0 bases, with 8 bases between the two germline ends. CDR3 in amino acids: CASSQDYRSTNEKLFF. The DNA of the CDR3 is TGTGCCAGCAGCCAAGATTATCGGTCAACTAATGAAAAACTGTTTTTT.

The rearrangement links TRBV7-6 to TRBJ1-4, with 9 bases that match TRBD1. CDR1 and CDR2 (germline): SGHVS, FNYEAQ. The CDR3 totals 15 residues. The trim removed 1 base at V and 8 bases at J, leaving 5 bases unmatched. CDR3 in amino acids: CASSLGGQGWEKLFF. The CDR3 nucleotides are TGTGCCAGCAGCTTAGGGGGACAGGGTTGGGAAAAACTGTTTTTT.

The J gene is TRBJ2-2, the V gene TRBV6-4, with D maybe TRBD2 (6 bases). CDR1 and CDR2 from the germline V gene are MRHNA and SNTAGT. The V and J ends lost 1 base and 7 bases respectively, with 19 bases between them. The CDR3 is 17 residues long. CDR3 region: CASSDWRAAGQIGELFF. The CDR3, as DNA: TGTGCCAGCAGTGACTGGAGGGCGGCGGGTCAAATCGGGGAGCTGTTTTTT.

The chain is built from TRBV6-5 and TRBJ1-2, with D maybe TRBD1 (5 bases). CDR1 is MNHEY, CDR2 SVGAGI, per germline. V lost 2 bases, J lost 4 bases, and 8 bases lay in between. This CDR3 spans 13 amino acids. CDR3 bases: TGTGCCAGCAGTTACGGGACTCCCTATGGCTACACCTTC. This codes for CASSYGTPYGYTF.

This clone showed up just once. The chain couples TRBV7-8 to TRBJ2-1; D may be TRBD1 (6 bases). Germline values: CDR1 SGHVS, CDR2 FQNEAQ. The V gene lost 4 bases and the J gene lost 7 bases, with 11 bases spanning the gap. This CDR3 region has 13 residues. The CDR3 region has the DNA TGTGCCAGCAGCTCTGGGCAGGGGAATGAGCAGTTCTTC. Translating gives CASSSGQGNEQFF. The variable domain in full, completed from reference TRBV7-8 and TRBJ2-1, reads GAGVSQSPRYKVAKRGQDVALRCDPISGHVSLFWYQQALGQGPEFLTYFQNEAQLDKSGLPSDRFFAERPEGSVSTLKIQRTQQEDSAVYLCASSSGQGNEQFFGPGTRLTVL.

V and J are TRBV18 and TRBJ1-4, with D unresolved. Germline-derived CDR1 and CDR2 are KGHSH and LQKENI. Trimming removed 0 bases at V and 0 bases at J, with 2 bases between. This CDR3 contains 14 residues. The CDR3 coding sequence is TGTGCCAGCTCACCACCCTCAACTAATGAAAAACTGTTTTTT. Encoded protein: CASSPPSTNEKLFF.

The V and J genes are TRBV28 and TRBJ2-7, with 10 bases matching TRBD1. Germline V gene sequence: CDR1 MDHEN, CDR2 SYDVKM. The CDR3 sequence is 15 residues long. Unmatched junction bases numbered 9, after V lost 5 bases and J lost 5 bases. CDR3 DNA: TGTGCCAGCAGTCGCGGACAGGGGGATCTCGACGAGCAGTACTTC. This codes for CASSRGQGDLDEQYF.

The chain links TRBV2 to TRBJ1-3; weak D call: TRBD1 (5 bases). V lost 9 bases, J lost 0 bases, and 15 bases lay in between. This CDR3 contains 15 residues. CDR1 and CDR2 from the germline V gene are SNHLY and FYNNEI. Here the CDR3 DNA reads TGTGCCAGTTTCGAGGGACTCCTCTCTGGAAACACCATATATTTT. Protein product: CASFEGLLSGNTIYF.

This clone has more than one count but fewer than ten. The CDR3 reads CASSLLDYEQYF. Written as DNA, the CDR3 is TGTGCCAGCAGCTTGTTAGATTACGAGCAGTACTTC. The chain carries TRBV5-6 and TRBJ2-5; D not resolved. The J call could be wrong; TRBJ2-7 is a better fit for the DNA end. The length of the CDR3 is 12 residues. CDR1 SGHDT and CDR2 YYEEEE come from the germline V gene.